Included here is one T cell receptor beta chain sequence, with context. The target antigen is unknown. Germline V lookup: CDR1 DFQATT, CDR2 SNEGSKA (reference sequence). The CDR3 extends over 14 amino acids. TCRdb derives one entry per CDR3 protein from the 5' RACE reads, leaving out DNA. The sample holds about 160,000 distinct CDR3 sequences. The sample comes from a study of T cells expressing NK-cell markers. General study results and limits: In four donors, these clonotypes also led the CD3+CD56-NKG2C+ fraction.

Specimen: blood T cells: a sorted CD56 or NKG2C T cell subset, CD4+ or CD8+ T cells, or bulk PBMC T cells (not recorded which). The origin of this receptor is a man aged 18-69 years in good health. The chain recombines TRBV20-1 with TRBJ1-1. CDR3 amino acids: CSARKGSWTDVAFF.